The next 21 T cell receptor beta chains were all read from a single sample in a study of T cells after yellow fever vaccination (dated by TCRdb to about 2019). The method was 5' RACE. Sequenced on an Illumina HiSeq 2500. TCRdb took the public reads, trimmed them with fastp at Q25, ran MiXCR for clone calling and kept in-frame beta chains. Rows are unified per CDR3 protein, each entry keeping the most common DNA and genes. Counted in this sample were about 630,000 distinct CDR3 sequences; more than 9% of them appeared once. The ten biggest clones cover 15% of the sample. In light of the paper, this sample's treatment or condition label describes: live attenuated yellow fever vaccine strain. Sequenced material: PBMCs, taken on the day of the yellow fever booster vaccination. All receptors come from a man aged 25 to 40 who received the YFV17D yellow fever vaccine.

This clonotype appeared many times. CDR3 coding DNA: TGTGCCAGCAGCTTAGCGGGAGCCAGCACAGATACGCAGTATTTT. It codes for CASSLAGASTDTQYF. The chain links TRBV7-9 to TRBJ2-3; possible D gene TRBD2, 5 bases. V lost 0 bases and J 0 bases, leaving 7 bases between the germline ends. In germline, CDR1 is SEHNR, CDR2 FQNEAQ (reference sequence). CDR3 size: 15 residues.

The rearrangement joins TRBV5-8 to TRBJ2-7; a weak D match, TRBD1 (6 bases). Germline CDR1 SGHTS, CDR2 YDEGEE. The V end lost 4 bases, the J end lost 0 bases, and 14 bases lay between the germline ends. This CDR3 has 15 amino acids. The CDR3 here is CASSLRQASSYEQYF. The DNA for the CDR3 is TGTGCCAGCAGCCTGAGACAGGCTAGCTCCTACGAGCAGTACTTC.

J is TRBJ2-7 and V is TRBV9; D is tentatively TRBD1 or TRBD2 (5 bases each). CDR3 length: 15 amino acids. Per the germline V gene, CDR1 is SGDLS and CDR2 is YYNGEE. V lost 0 bases and J lost 0, with 10 bases in between. The CDR3 loop reads CASSVGGASSYEQYF. The DNA of the CDR3 is TGTGCCAGCAGCGTAGGAGGGGCCAGCTCCTACGAGCAGTACTTC. Looking up the rest from reference TRBV9 and TRBJ2-7 gives the full variable domain: DSGVTQTPKHLITATGQRVTLRCSPRSGDLSVYWYQQSLDQGLQFLIQYYNGEERAKGNILERFSAQQFPDLHSELNLSSLELGDSALYFCASSVGGASSYEQYFGPGTRLTVT.

This clonotype was seen a few times. CDR3: CASSFQGLYSNQPQHF. In nucleotides, the CDR3 is TGTGCCAGCAGTTTTCAGGGATTATATAGCAATCAGCCCCAGCATTTT. This rearrangement joins TRBV28 to TRBJ1-5; D might be TRBD1 (5 bases). In germline, CDR1 is MDHEN, CDR2 SYDVKM. This CDR3 spans 16 amino acids. Trimming shortened V by 3 bases and J by 0 bases, and 12 bases separated the two germline ends. The entire variable domain, with the rest obtained from reference TRBV28 and TRBJ1-5, is as follows: DVKVTQSSRYLVKRTGEKVFLECVQDMDHENMFWYRQDPGLGLRLIYFSYDVKMKEKGDIPEGYSVSREKKERFSLILESASTNQTSMYLCASSFQGLYSNQPQHFGDGTRLSIL.

The genes are TRBV29-1 and TRBJ2-1; tentative D call: TRBD1 (6 bases). The CDR3 sequence is 11 residues long. From germline, CDR1 is SQVTM and CDR2 ANQGSEA. Trimming pared 6 bases from V and 8 bases from J, leaving 11 bases between. The CDR3 sequence: CSVGTGYEQFF. Here the CDR3 DNA reads TGCAGCGTGGGCACAGGGTATGAGCAGTTCTTC.

This clonotype was counted between two and nine times. The chain carries TRBV20-1 and TRBJ2-1; 10 nucleotides match TRBD2. Per germline, CDR1 DFQATT and CDR2 SNEGSKA (reference sequence). V gave up 1 base and J gave up 6 bases; unmatched junction bases: 9. The CDR3 is 16 residues long. The CDR3 here is CSARVPASGSVNEQFF. CDR3 in DNA: TGCAGTGCTAGAGTCCCGGCTAGCGGGAGCGTCAATGAGCAGTTCTTC.

There are many counts of this clonotype. This clone may be a read error of a much larger clone one base away. This chain uses TRBV25-1 with TRBJ2-5; D gene ambiguous. This CDR3 spans 11 amino acids. V shed 4 bases and J shed 5 bases, with 5 bases lying between them. Per the germline V gene, CDR1 is MGHDK and CDR2 is SYGVNS. CDR3 sequence reads: CASSVGETQYF. CDR3 coding DNA: TGTGCCAGCAGTGTAGGGGAGACCCAGTACTTC.

The chain carries TRBV28 and TRBJ2-6; TRBD1 agrees at 10 bases. The trim removed 11 bases at V and 1 base at J, leaving 5 bases unmatched. The germline V gene has CDR1 MDHEN and CDR2 SYDVKM. The length of the CDR3 is 15 residues. The CDR3, as DNA: TGTGCCGTCCGGGACAGGGGTTCTGGGGCCAACGTCCTGACTTTC. It yields the protein CAVRDRGSGANVLTF.

The V gene is TRBV5-5, the J gene TRBJ2-5; TRBD1 is a possible D gene (6 bases). Germline V CDR1 and CDR2: SGHKS, YYEKEE (reference sequence). V lost 3 bases and J lost 5, with 11 bases in between. The CDR3 has 13 residues. The CDR3: CASSSLRGETQYF. DNA of the CDR3: TGTGCCAGCAGCTCGTTGAGGGGGGAGACCCAGTACTTC.

This clonotype has just a few counts. V and J are TRBV5-1 and TRBJ2-3; the D is unclear. This CDR3 contains 14 residues. Trimming removed 0 bases at V and 5 bases at J, with 10 bases between. Germline values: CDR1 SGHRS, CDR2 YFSETQ. CDR3 residues: CASSLAVPGDTQYF. Written as DNA, the CDR3 is TGCGCCAGCAGCTTGGCTGTCCCGGGAGATACGCAGTATTTT.

This clonotype has only a few counts. The V and J genes are TRBV20-1 and TRBJ1-2; tentative D call: TRBD1 (5 bases). Germline V gene lookup returns CDR1 DFQATT and CDR2 SNEGSKA (reference sequence). V gave up 0 bases and J gave up 2 bases, with 7 bases separating them. This CDR3 is built from 13 residues. Here the CDR3 DNA reads TGCAGTGCTAGAGATGGGGGGAACTATGGCTACACCTTC. This codes for CSARDGGNYGYTF.

The chain uses TRBV30 and TRBJ2-5; TRBD2 agrees at 12 bases. The CDR3 contains 16 residues. Losses at the gene ends were 3 bases for V and 5 bases for J; bases not matched to a gene: 10. Germline CDR1 GTSNPN, CDR2 SVGIG (reference sequence). This CDR3 reads CAWSPGLAGVGETQYF. In nucleotides, the CDR3 is TGTGCCTGGAGCCCGGGACTAGCGGGTGTCGGGGAGACCCAGTACTTC. Full variable domain (remainder filled in from reference TRBV30 and TRBJ2-5): SQTIHQWPATLVQPVGSPLSLECTVEGTSNPNLYWYRQAAGRGLQLLFYSVGIGQISSEVPQNLSASRPQDRQFILSSKKLLLSDSGFYLCAWSPGLAGVGETQYFGPGTRLLVL.

V is TRBV24-1 and J is TRBJ2-5, with D unresolved. The CDR3 totals 15 residues. V was cut by 4 bases and J by 5 bases, with 16 bases left in between. The germline V gene has CDR1 KGHDR and CDR2 SFDVKD. CDR3 sequence (DNA): TGTGCCACCAGTGACCCAGCGAGCCCCCAGGAGACCCAGTACTTC. Protein product: CATSDPASPQETQYF.

This clonotype was counted at least ten times. The rearrangement uses TRBV5-5 and TRBJ2-7; the D is unclear. V lost 1 base to trimming and J lost 4 bases, with 12 bases between them. The CDR3 consists of 14 residues. Germline V gene sequence: CDR1 SGHKS, CDR2 YYEKEE (reference sequence). Here the CDR3 reads CASSLLPAPYEQYF. The CDR3 DNA reads as TGTGCCAGCAGCTTGTTACCAGCGCCTTACGAGCAGTACTTC. Together with reference TRBV5-5 and TRBJ2-7, the CDR3 gives the full variable domain: DAGVTQSPTHLIKTRGQQVTLRCSPISGHKSVSWYQQVLGQGPQFIFQYYEKEERGRGNFPDRFSARQFPNYSSELNVNALLLGDSALYLCASSLLPAPYEQYFGPGTRLTVT.

The genes are TRBV7-9 and TRBJ2-2; D is possibly TRBD2 (6 bases). The CDR3 contains 17 residues. Trimming took off 5 bases at V and 5 bases at J, with 21 bases between the two ends. Germline CDR1 reads SEHNR; CDR2 reads FQNEAQ (reference sequence). In nucleotides, the CDR3 is TGTGCCAGCAGCCCCGGGGGACTTACCCTTGGGACCGGGGAGCTGTTTTTT. It codes for CASSPGGLTLGTGELFF.

V and J are TRBV29-1 and TRBJ2-3; D might be TRBD1 or TRBD2, each matching 5 bases. The V and J ends lost 3 bases and 6 bases respectively, with 13 bases between them. Per the germline V gene, CDR1 is SQVTM and CDR2 is ANQGSEA. This CDR3 is 13 amino acids long. CDR3 DNA: TGCAGCGTTGAGTATGAGTGGGGGGATACGCAGTATTTT. This sequence encodes CSVEYEWGDTQYF.

The chain carries TRBV20-1 and TRBJ2-7, with 10 bases matching TRBD2. Trimming removed 6 bases from V and 2 bases from J; junction bases left unmatched: 7. CDR3 length equals 14 residues. CDR1 is DFQATT, CDR2 SNEGSKA, per germline (reference sequence). The CDR3 sequence is CSAVRTSGAYEQYF. The CDR3 DNA follows: TGCAGTGCGGTCCGGACTAGCGGAGCCTACGAGCAGTACTTC.

The V gene is TRBV7-2, the J gene TRBJ2-3; D is undetermined. Looked up from germline, CDR1 is SGHTA and CDR2 is FQGNSA. V gave up 0 bases and J gave up 6 bases, with 7 bases separating them. The CDR3 loop spans 13 amino acids. In DNA form, the CDR3 reads TGTACCAGCAGCTTAGCATCCGGGGATACGCAGTATTTT. Its translation is CTSSLASGDTQYF.

Only a few counts were recorded for this clonotype. V gene TRBV5-6 combines with J gene TRBJ2-1; D ambiguous. Germline CDR1 and CDR2: SGHDT and YYEEEE. This CDR3 has 12 amino acids. V was clipped by 2 bases and J by 6 bases, with 6 bases between them. CDR3 sequence reads: CASSFRVNEQFF. CDR3 nucleotides: TGTGCCAGCAGCTTCCGGGTCAATGAGCAGTTCTTC.

The V and J genes are TRBV14 and TRBJ2-1; D is unresolved. V was trimmed by 1 base and J by 2 bases, leaving 9 bases between them. This CDR3 is 15 amino acids long. Germline values: CDR1 SGHDN, CDR2 FVKESK. The CDR3 sequence: CASSQVLLPYNEQFF. The CDR3 DNA sequence: TGTGCCAGCAGCCAAGTCCTACTCCCCTACAATGAGCAGTTCTTC.

This clonotype was seen a few times. V is TRBV20-1 and J is TRBJ1-6; a possible D gene is TRBD1 (6 bases). V was cut by 3 bases and J by 7 bases, with 10 bases left in between. The germline gives CDR1 DFQATT, CDR2 SNEGSKA (reference sequence). This CDR3 contains 13 residues. In DNA, the CDR3 is TGCAGTGCTAGTTGGCAGGGGAATTCACCCCTCCACTTT. This encodes CSASWQGNSPLHF.